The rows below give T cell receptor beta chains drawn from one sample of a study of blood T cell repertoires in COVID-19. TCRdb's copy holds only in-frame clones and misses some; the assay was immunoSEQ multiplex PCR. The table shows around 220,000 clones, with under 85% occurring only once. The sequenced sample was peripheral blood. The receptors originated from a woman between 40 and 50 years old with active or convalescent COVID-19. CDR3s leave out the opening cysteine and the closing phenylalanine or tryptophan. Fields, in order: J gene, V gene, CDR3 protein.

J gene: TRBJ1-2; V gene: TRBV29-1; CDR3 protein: SARTGARGYT
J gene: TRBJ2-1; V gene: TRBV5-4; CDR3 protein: ASSLAGGNEQF
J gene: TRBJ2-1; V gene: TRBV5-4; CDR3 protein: ASSIGLAGGLGNEQF
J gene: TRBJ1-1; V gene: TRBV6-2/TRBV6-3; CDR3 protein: ASSLDRTEAF
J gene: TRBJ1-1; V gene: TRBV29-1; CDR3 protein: SVGSGLNTEAF
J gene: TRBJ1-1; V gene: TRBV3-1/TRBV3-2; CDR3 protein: ASSVRDNRNTEAF
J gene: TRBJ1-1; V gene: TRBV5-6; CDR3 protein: ASSSTRNTEAF
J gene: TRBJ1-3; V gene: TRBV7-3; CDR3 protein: ASSLGQGADTIY
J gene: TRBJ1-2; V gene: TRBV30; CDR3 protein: AWVDRASYGYT
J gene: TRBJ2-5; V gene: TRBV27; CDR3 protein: ASSFRGELETQY
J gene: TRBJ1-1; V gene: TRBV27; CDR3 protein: ASSLSQGGDTEAF
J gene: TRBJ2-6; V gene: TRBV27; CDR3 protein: ASSPPGANVLT
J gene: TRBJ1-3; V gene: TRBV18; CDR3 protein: ASSPPKIGGSGNTIY
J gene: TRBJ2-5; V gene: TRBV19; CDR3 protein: ASRRNNGVETQY
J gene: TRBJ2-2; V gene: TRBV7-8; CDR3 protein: ASSLGGGSEELF
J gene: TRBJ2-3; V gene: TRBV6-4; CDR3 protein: ARPSGRFPDTQY
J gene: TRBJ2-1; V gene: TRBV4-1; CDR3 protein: ASSRTSGGAQEQF
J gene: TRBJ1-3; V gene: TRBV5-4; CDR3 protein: ASSLGMGGRNTIY
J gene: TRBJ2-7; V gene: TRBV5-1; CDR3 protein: ASSFSTGTYEQY
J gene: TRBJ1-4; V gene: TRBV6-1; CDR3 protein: ASSEYNLSEKLF
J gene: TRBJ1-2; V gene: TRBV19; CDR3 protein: ASRPREEANYGYT
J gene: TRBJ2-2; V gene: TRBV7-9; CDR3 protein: ASSLAGASGELF
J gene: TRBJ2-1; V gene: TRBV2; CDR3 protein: ASSEERGDYNEQF
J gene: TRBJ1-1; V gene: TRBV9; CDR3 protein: ASSVSRDTEAF
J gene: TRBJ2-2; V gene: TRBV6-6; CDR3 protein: ASSPPGTNTGELF
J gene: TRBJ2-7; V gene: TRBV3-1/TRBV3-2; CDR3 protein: ASTPWLGLSEQY
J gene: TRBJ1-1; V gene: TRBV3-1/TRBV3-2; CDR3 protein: ASSSQNMNTEAF
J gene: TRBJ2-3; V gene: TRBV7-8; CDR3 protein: ASSLARLAGASTDTQY
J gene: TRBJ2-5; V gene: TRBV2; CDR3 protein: ASGGSFPEVTQWAQY
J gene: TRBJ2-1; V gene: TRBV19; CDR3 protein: ASGERLYNEQF
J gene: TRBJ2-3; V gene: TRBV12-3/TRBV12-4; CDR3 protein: ASSPRDTQY
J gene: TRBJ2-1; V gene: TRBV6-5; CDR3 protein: ASSYVSASYNEQF
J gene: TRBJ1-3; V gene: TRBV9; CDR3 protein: ASSLRGGSSSGNTIY
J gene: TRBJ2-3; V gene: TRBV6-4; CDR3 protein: ASSASGGATDTQY
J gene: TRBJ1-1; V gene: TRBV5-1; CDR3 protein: ASGRAGQGRTEAF
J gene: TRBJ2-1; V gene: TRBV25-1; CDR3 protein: ASSEFEGGEQF
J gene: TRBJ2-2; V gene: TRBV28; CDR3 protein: ASSGGRAYKNTGELF
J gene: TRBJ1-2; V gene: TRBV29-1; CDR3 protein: SVEEGTGKWGGYT
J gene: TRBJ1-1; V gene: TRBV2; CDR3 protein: ASSLTEAF
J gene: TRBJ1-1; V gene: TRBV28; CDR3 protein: ASTPGGGTEAF
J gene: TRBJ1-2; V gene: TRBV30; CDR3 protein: AWRPGEVQGYT
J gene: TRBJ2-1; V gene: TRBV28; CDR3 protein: ASSFARLAGGNEQF
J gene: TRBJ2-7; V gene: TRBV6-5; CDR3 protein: ASRTSRYQY
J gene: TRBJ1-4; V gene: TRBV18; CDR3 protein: ASSPPETVNEKLF
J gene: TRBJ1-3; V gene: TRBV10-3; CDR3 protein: AIREQGTGNTIY
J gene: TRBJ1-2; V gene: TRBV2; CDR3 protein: ATLTGDDYGYT
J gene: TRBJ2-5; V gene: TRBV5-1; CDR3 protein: ASRPSGGNGETQY
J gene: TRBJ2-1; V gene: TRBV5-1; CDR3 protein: ASSLQTSGYYNEQF
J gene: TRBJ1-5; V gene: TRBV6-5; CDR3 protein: ASSLIPGPQH
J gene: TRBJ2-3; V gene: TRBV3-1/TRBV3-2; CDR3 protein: ASSQDESVASGGADTQY
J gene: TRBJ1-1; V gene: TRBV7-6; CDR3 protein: ASSLEEGDTEAF
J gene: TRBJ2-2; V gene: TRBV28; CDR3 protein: ASIRTWLAGGGTGELF
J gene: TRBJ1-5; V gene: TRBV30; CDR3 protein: AWSVSPYNQPQH
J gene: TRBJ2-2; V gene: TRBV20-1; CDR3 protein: SASPKDRDNTGELF
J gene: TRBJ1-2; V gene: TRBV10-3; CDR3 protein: AISEYSTESGYT
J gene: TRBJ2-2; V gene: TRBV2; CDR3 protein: ASRGLNTGELF
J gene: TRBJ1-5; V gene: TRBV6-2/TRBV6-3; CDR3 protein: ASSGTGYSNQPQH
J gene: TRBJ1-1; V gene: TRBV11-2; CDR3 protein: ASSLELQGTEAF
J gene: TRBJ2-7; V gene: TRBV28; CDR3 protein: ASQTSLASGFILDEQY